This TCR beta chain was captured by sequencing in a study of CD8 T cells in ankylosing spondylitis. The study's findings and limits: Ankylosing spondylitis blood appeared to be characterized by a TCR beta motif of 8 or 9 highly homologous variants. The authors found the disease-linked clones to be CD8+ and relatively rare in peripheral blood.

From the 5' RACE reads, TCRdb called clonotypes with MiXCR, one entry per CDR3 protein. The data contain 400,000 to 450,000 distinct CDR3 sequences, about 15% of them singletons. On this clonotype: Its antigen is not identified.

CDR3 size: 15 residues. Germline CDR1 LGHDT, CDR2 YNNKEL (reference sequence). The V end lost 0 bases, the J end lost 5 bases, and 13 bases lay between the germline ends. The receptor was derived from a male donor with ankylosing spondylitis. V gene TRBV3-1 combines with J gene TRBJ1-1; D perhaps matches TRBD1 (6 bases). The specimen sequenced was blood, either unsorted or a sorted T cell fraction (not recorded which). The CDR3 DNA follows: TGTGCCAGCAGCCAAGATGGGCAGGGGAGAACTGAAGCTTTCTTT. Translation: CASSQDGQGRTEAFF.